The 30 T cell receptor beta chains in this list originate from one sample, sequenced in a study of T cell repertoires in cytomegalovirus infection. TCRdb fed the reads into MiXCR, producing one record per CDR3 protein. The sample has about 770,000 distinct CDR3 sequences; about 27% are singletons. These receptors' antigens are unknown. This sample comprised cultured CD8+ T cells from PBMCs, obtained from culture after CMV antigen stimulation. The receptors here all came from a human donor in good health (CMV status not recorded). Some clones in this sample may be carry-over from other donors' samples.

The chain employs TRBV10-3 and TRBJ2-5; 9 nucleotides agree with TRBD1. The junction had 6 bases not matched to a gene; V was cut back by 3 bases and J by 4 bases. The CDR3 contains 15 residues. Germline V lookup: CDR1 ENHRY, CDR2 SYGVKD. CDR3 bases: TGTGCCATCAGTGAAGGGGACAGGGAGGGAGAGACCCAGTACTTC. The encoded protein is CAISEGDREGETQYF.

The CDR3 nucleotides are TGTGCCATCCGAGCCAGGGCCAATGAGCAGTTCTTC. As protein: CAIRARANEQFF. J is TRBJ2-1 and V is TRBV27; D may be TRBD1 (5 bases). Germline assignment: CDR1 MNHEY and CDR2 SMNVEV (reference sequence). The length of the CDR3 is 12 residues. The ends were cut back, 10 bases at V and 6 bases at J, with 13 bases in the middle.

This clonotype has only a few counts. The CDR3 reads CASSEGRLNEQFF. The CDR3 DNA follows: TGTGCCAGCAGTGAGGGGAGGTTGAATGAGCAGTTCTTC. The rearrangement joins TRBV25-1 to TRBJ2-1, with D maybe TRBD2 (6 bases). CDR3 size: 13 residues. Trimming stripped 3 bases from V and 7 bases from J, with 10 bases between. In germline, CDR1 is MGHDK, CDR2 SYGVNS.

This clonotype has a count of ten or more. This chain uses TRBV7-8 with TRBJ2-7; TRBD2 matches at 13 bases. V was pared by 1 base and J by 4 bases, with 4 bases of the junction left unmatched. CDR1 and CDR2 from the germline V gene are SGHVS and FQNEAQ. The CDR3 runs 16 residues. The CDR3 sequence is CASSLELAGGQYEQYF. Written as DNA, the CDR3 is TGTGCCAGCAGCTTAGAACTAGCGGGGGGGCAATACGAGCAGTACTTC.

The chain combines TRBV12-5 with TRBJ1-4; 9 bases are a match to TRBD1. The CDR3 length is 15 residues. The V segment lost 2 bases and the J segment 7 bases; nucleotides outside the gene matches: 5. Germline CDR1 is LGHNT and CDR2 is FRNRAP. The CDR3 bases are TGTGCTAGTGGTTTGTCCCCGACAGGGGGTGAAAAACTGTTTTTT. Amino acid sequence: CASGLSPTGGEKLFF.

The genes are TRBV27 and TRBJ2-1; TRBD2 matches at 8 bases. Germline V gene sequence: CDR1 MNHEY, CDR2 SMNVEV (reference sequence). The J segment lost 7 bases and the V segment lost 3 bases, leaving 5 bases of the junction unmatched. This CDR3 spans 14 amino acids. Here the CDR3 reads CASSLVRGVNEQFF. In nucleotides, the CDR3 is TGTGCCAGCAGTTTGGTGCGGGGGGTTAATGAGCAGTTCTTC.

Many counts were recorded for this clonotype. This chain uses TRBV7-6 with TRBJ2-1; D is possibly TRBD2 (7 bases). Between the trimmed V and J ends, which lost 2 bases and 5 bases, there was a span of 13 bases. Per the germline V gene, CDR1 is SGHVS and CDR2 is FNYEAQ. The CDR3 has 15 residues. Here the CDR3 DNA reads TGTGCCAGCAGCTTAACGGGGGGCATGGACAATGAGCAGTTCTTC. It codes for CASSLTGGMDNEQFF.

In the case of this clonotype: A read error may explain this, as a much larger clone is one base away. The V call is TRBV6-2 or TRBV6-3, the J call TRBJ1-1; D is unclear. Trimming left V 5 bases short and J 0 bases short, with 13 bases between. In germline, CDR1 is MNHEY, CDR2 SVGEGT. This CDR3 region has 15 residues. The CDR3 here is CASSERMILNTEAFF. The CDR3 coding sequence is TGTGCCAGCAGTGAGAGGATGATTTTGAACACTGAAGCTTTCTTT.

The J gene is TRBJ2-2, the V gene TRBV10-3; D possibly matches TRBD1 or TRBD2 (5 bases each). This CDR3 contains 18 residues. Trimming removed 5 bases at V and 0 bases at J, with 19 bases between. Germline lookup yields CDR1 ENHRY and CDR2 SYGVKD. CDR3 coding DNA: TGTGCCATCAGTCCTCTCGGGGCAGACGTACCGAACACCGGGGAGCTGTTTTTT. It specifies CAISPLGADVPNTGELFF.

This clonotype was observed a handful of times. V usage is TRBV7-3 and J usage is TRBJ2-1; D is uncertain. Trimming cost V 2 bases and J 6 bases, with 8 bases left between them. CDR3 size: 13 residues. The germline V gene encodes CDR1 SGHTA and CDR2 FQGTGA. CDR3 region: CASSLGWGNEQFF. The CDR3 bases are TGTGCCAGCAGCTTAGGATGGGGCAATGAGCAGTTCTTC.

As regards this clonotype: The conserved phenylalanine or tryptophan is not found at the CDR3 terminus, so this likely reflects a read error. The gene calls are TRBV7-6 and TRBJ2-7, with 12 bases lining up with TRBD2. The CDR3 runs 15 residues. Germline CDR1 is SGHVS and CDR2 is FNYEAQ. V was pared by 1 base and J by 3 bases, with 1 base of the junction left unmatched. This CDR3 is CASSLGTSGNYEQYI. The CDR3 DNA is TGTGCCAGCAGCTTAGGGACTAGCGGGAACTACGAGCAGTACATC.

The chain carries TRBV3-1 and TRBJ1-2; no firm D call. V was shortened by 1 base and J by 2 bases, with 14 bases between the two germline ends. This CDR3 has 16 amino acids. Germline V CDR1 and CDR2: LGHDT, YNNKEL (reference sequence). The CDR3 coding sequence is TGTGCCAGCAGCCAAGGAGGTCTTAGCGAAAACTATGGCTACACCTTC. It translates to CASSQGGLSENYGYTF.

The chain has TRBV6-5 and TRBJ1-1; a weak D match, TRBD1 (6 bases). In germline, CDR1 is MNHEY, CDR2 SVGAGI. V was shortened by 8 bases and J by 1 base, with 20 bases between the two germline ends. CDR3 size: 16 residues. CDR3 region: CASRTIQQGRNTEAFF. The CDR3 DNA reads TGTGCCAGCCGAACCATCCAACAGGGTCGGAACACTGAAGCTTTCTTT.

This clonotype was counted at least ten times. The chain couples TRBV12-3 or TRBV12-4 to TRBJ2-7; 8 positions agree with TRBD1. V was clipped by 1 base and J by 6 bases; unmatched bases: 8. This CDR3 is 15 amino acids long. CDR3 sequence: CASSLEQGGRSEQYF. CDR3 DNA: TGTGCCAGCAGTTTAGAACAGGGGGGTAGGAGCGAGCAGTACTTC.

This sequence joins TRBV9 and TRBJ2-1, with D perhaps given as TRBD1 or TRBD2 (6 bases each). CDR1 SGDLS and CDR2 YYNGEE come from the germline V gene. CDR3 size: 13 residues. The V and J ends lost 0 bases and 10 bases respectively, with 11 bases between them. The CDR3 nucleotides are TGTGCCAGCAGCGTAGAACAGGGAGGCGAGCAGTTCTTC. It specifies CASSVEQGGEQFF.

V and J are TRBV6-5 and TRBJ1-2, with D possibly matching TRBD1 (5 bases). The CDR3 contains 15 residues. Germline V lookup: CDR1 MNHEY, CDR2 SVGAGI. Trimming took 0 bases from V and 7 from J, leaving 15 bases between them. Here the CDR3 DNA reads TGTGCCAGCAGTTACTCGGGGCAGGGAAGTATTGGCTACACCTTC. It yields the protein CASSYSGQGSIGYTF.

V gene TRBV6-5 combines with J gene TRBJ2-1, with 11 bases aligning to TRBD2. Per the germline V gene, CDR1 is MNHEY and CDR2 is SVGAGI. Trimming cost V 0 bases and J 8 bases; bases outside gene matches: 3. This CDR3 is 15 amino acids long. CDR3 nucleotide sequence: TGTGCCAGCAGTTACTCTTCACTAGCGGGGGATGAGCAGTTCTTC. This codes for CASSYSSLAGDEQFF.

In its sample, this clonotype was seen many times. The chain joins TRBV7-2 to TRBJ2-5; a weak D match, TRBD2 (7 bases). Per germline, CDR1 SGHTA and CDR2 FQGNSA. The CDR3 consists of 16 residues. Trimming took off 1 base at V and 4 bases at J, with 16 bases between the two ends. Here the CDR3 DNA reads TGTGCCAGCAGCTTAGGACTAGCTGGAGGGGGAGAGACCCAGTACTTC. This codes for CASSLGLAGGGETQYF.

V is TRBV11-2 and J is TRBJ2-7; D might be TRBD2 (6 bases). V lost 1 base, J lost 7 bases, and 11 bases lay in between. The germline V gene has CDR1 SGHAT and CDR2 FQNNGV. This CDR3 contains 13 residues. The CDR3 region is CASSLGGGWEQYF. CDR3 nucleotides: TGTGCCAGCAGCTTAGGAGGAGGGTGGGAGCAGTACTTC. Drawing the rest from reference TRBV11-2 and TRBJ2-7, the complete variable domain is EAGVAQSPRYKIIEKRQSVAFWCNPISGHATLYWYQQILGQGPKLLIQFQNNGVVDDSQLPKDRFSAERLKGVDSTLKIQPAKLEDSAVYLCASSLGGGWEQYFGPGTRLTVT.

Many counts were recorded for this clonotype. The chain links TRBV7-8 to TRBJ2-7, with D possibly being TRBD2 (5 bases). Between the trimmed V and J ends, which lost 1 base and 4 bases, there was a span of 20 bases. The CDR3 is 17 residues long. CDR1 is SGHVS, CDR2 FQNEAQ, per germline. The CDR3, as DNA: TGTGCCAGCAGCTTAGGGAGCGGAGGCCGTAGTTTTTACGAGCAGTACGTC. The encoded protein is CASSLGSGGRSFYEQYV.

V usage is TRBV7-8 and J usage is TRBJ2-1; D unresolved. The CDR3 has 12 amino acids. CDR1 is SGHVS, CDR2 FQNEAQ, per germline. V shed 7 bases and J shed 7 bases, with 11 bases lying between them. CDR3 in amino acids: CASTLRMNEQFF. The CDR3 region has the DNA TGTGCCAGCACCTTGAGAATGAATGAGCAGTTCTTC.

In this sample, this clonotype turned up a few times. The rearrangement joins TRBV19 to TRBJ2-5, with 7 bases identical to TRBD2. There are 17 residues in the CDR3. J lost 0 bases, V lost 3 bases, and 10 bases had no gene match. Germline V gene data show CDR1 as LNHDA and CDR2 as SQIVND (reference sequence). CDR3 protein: CASSMTSSTTYQETQYF. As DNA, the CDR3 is TGTGCCAGTAGTATGACTAGCTCTACGACGTACCAAGAGACCCAGTACTTC.

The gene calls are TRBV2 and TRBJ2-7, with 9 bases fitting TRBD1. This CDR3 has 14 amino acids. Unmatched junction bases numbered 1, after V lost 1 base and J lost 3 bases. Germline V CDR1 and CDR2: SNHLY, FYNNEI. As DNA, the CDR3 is TGTGCCAGCAGTGAAGGGACAGGGGTCTACGAGCAGTACGTC. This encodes CASSEGTGVYEQYV.

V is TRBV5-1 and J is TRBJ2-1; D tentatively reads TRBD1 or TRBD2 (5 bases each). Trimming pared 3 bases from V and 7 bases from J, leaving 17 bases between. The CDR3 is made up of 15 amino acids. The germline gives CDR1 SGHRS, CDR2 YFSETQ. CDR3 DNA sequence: TGCGCCAGCAGCTCGGGGACCTCCTTTGCGAATGAGCAGTTCTTC. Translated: CASSSGTSFANEQFF.

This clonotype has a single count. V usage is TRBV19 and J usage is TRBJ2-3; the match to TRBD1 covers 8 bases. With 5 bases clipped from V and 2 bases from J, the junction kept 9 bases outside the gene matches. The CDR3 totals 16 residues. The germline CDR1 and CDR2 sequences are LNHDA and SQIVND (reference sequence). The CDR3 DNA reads TGTGCCAGTAGTTCTCCCCGGGACAGGCTCACAGATACGCAGTATTTT. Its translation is CASSSPRDRLTDTQYF.

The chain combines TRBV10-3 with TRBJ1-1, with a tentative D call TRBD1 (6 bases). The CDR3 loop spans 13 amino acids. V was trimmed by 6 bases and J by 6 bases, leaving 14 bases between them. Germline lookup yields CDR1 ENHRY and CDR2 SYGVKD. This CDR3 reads CAISETGSPEAFF. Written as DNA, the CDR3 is TGTGCCATCAGCGAAACAGGGAGCCCTGAAGCTTTCTTT.

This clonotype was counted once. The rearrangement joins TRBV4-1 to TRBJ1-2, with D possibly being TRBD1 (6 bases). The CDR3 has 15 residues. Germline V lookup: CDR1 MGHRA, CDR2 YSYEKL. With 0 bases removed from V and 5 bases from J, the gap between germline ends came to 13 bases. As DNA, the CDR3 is TGCGCCAGCAGCCAAGATAAGGGGGGATTTTATGGCTACACCTTC. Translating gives CASSQDKGGFYGYTF.

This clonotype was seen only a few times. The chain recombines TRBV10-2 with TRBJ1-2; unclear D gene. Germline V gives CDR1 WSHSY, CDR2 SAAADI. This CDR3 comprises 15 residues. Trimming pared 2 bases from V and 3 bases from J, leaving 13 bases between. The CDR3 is CASSEEGVTDYGYTF. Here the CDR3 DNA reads TGCGCCAGCAGTGAGGAGGGAGTGACCGACTATGGCTACACCTTC.

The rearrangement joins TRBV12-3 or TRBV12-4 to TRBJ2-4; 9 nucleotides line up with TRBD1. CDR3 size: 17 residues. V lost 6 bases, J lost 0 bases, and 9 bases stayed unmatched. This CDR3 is CASSLGQGIIAKNIQYF. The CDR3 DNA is TGTGCCAGCAGCCTCGGACAGGGGATCATAGCCAAAAACATTCAGTACTTC.

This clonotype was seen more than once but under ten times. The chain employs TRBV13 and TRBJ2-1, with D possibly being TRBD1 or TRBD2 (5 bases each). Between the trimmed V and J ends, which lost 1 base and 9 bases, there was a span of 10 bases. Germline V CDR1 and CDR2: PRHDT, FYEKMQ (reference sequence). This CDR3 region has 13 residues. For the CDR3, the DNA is TGTGCCAGCAGCTTAGAGGGACGCGGTGAGCAGTTCTTC. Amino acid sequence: CASSLEGRGEQFF.